Below, one T cell receptor beta chain is given with its context. The CDR3 has 14 amino acids. V lost 6 bases, J lost 4 bases, and 5 bases stayed unmatched. Germline CDR1 SEHNR, CDR2 FQNEAQ (reference sequence). These data are taken from a study of cytomegalovirus exposure and HLA in healthy donors. The protocol was immunoSEQ multiplex PCR, while the TCRdb copy is restricted to in-frame clones and leaves out a portion. The data show 100,000 to 150,000 clones, 70% to 90% seen once. Sequencing was done on a sample of PBMCs. The source of this sequence is a woman between 18 and 29 years old in good health and CMV-seronegative. The chain uses TRBV7-9 and TRBJ1-5; 8 bases agree with TRBD1. The CDR3 DNA sequence: TGTGCCAGCAGTGATAGGACAGGGAATCAGCCCCAGCATTTT. As protein: CASSDRTGNQPQHF.